This entry lists 14 T cell receptor beta chains sequenced from one sample in a study of identical twins. Each CDR3 protein is one row after TCRdb ran MiXCR on the 5' RACE reads. The table includes 650,000 to 800,000 distinct CDR3 sequences, about 9.4% detected once. In addition, the sample was reused for a study of yellow fever vaccine responses in identical twins.

Sequenced material: PBMCs. The receptors shown here come from a woman aged 18-30 years in good health.

This rearrangement joins TRBV2 to TRBJ2-1; D perhaps matches TRBD1 (6 bases). The CDR3 runs to 15 residues. Per the germline V gene, CDR1 is SNHLY and CDR2 is FYNNEI. Trimming shortened V by 2 bases and J by 2 bases, and 10 bases separated the two germline ends. CDR3 nucleotide sequence: TGTGCCAGCAGTGAATGGGACACCGCCTACAATGAGCAGTTCTTC. This gives the protein CASSEWDTAYNEQFF.

This clonotype was found many times. The chain combines TRBV5-1 with TRBJ2-1; 11 bases map to TRBD2. V dropped 4 bases and J dropped 1; count of bases not matched to a gene: 7. Germline values: CDR1 SGHRS, CDR2 YFSETQ. The CDR3 sequence is 17 residues long. DNA for the CDR3: TGCGCCAGCAGCAGTAGCGGGAGGGAGGGATCCTACAATGAGCAGTTCTTC. This encodes CASSSSGREGSYNEQFF.

This clonotype was found many times. This chain joins TRBV10-3 and TRBJ2-3, with a tentative D call TRBD2 (6 bases). This CDR3 has 17 amino acids. CDR1 and CDR2 from the germline V gene are ENHRY and SYGVKD. V lost 2 bases, J lost 0 bases, and 15 bases lay in between. CDR3 coding DNA: TGTGCCATCAGTGAGCCCTCGACTAGACGGAGCACAGATACGCAGTATTTT. Residues: CAISEPSTRRSTDTQYF.

The V and J genes are TRBV15 and TRBJ1-5; a possible D gene is TRBD1 (5 bases). Germline V gives CDR1 LNHNV, CDR2 YYDKDF (reference sequence). Trimming removed 5 bases at V and 3 bases at J, with 14 bases between. The CDR3 contains 15 residues. This chain's CDR3 is CATSGRQFANQPQHF. The DNA of the CDR3 is TGTGCCACCAGCGGACGACAGTTCGCCAATCAGCCCCAGCATTTT.

CDR3 DNA: TGTGCCAGCACTGAAGTGGACACCGGGGAGCTGTTTTTT. Amino acids: CASTEVDTGELFF. This sequence joins TRBV12-3 or TRBV12-4 and TRBJ2-2, with D unclear. V was pared by 7 bases and J by 3 bases, with 9 bases between. The CDR3 sequence is 13 residues long.

The chain employs TRBV28 and TRBJ2-6; D gene unclear. The CDR3 loop spans 13 amino acids. Deletions cut 3 bases from V and 5 bases from J, with 5 bases between. Germline CDR1 is MDHEN and CDR2 is SYDVKM. CDR3 sequence: CASSLEWANVLTF. The CDR3 DNA reads as TGTGCCAGCAGTTTGGAGTGGGCCAACGTCCTGACTTTC.

The CDR3 loop is CASSLGGQGVSNEQYF. CDR3 coding DNA: TGTGCCAGCAGTTTAGGGGGCCAGGGGGTATCTAACGAGCAGTACTTC. The gene calls are TRBV12-3 or TRBV12-4 and TRBJ2-7; 7 bases line up with TRBD1. J was trimmed by 5 bases and V by 1 base; bases with no gene match: 11. The CDR3 is made up of 16 amino acids.

This chain uses TRBV11-2 with TRBJ2-3; TRBD2 might be the D (6 bases). The CDR3 is made up of 15 amino acids. From germline, CDR1 is SGHAT and CDR2 FQNNGV. Deletions cut 5 bases from V and 0 bases from J, with 12 bases between. The CDR3 loop reads CASSRGALSTDTQYF. The DNA of the CDR3 is TGTGCCAGCAGCCGCGGGGCCTTAAGCACAGATACGCAGTATTTT.

CDR3 DNA: TGTGCCAGCAGCCCAAAGGGGGCGAACACCAATGAGCAGTTCTTC. It translates to CASSPKGANTNEQFF. The chain combines TRBV6-1 with TRBJ2-1, with 7 bases identical to TRBD1. The V gene end was trimmed by 6 bases and the J gene end by 6 bases; junction bases not matched to a gene: 11. Germline lookup yields CDR1 MNHNS and CDR2 SASEGT. CDR3 length: 15 amino acids.

The J gene is TRBJ2-7, the V gene TRBV11-2, with unresolved D. Trimming removed 0 bases from V and 3 bases from J, with 21 bases in between. Germline CDR1 SGHAT, CDR2 FQNNGV. CDR3 size: 18 residues. The CDR3 DNA sequence: TGTGCCAGCAGCTTAGATTCCTTAGGCTTAAACCGTAGCTACGAGCAGTACTTC. The encoded protein is CASSLDSLGLNRSYEQYF.

The chain is built from TRBV18 and TRBJ2-5; D may be TRBD2 (7 bases). The V gene's germline CDR1 is KGHSH and CDR2 LQKENI. The CDR3 extends over 17 amino acids. The germline V and J ends were trimmed by 1 base and 1 base, with 16 bases remaining between them. In DNA, the CDR3 is TGTGCCAGCTCACCACTTTTAGGCGGGGGCCTCCAAGAGACCCAGTACTTC. Translation gives CASSPLLGGGLQETQYF.

The genes are TRBV10-3 and TRBJ2-3; the D is unclear. CDR3 length equals 15 residues. The V end was cut by 6 bases, the J end by 0 bases, with 13 bases between. Germline CDR1 is ENHRY and CDR2 is SYGVKD. CDR3 DNA: TGTGCCATCAGCGGAGACGGTCTTAGCACAGATACGCAGTATTTT. It specifies CAISGDGLSTDTQYF.

This clonotype was picked up many times. The V and J genes are TRBV5-1 and TRBJ2-1; 9 positions match TRBD2. Germline lookup yields CDR1 SGHRS and CDR2 YFSETQ. The CDR3 sequence is 16 residues long. The J segment lost 8 bases and the V segment lost 4 bases, leaving 13 bases of the junction unmatched. CDR3 in DNA: TGCGCCAGCAGCCTAGGACTAGCGTTGGGTGTAGATGAGCAGTTCTTC. This codes for CASSLGLALGVDEQFF.

This clonotype was counted many times. The chain recombines TRBV7-8 with TRBJ2-2; 11 bases are shared with TRBD2. The V and J ends lost 5 bases and 0 bases, in that order; junction bases with no gene match: 5. Germline-derived CDR1 and CDR2 are SGHVS and FQNEAQ. The CDR3 consists of 17 residues. The CDR3 DNA sequence: TGTGCCAGCAGCCGTACTAGCGGGGGCTCGAACACCGGGGAGCTGTTTTTT. Its translation: CASSRTSGGSNTGELFF.